The source of this T cell receptor (beta chain) is a study of blood T cell repertoires in COVID-19. On the study more broadly: Samples taken during acute and convalescent COVID-19 were collected in the United States, Italy and Spain. PBMCs, B-cell-depleted T cells, or T cells provided the cDNA or gDNA that made up the material.

Germline CDR1 is ENHRY and CDR2 is SYGVKD. After removal of 0 bases from V and 6 bases from J, the junction contained 8 bases not matched to a gene. This CDR3 region has 17 residues. Source study methods: Estimation of nucleated cell counts relied on the amplification of reference gene primers. Only in-frame clones appear in the TCRdb table, and some are missing; sequencing was by immunoSEQ multiplex PCR. D and trimming were read from the DNA, whereas the V and J calls and clone size are those reported in that table. Of roughly 260,000 clones in the sample, 86% were seen once. The sequence came from a man aged 35 to 55 who had recovered from COVID-19. The rearrangement links TRBV10-3 to TRBJ2-2; 9 nucleotides agree with TRBD2. Sequencing used peripheral blood. CDR3 loop: CAISESMAGGLPGELFF. CDR3 DNA sequence: TGTGCCATCAGTGAGTCGATGGCGGGAGGGCTACCCGGGGAGCTGTTTTTT.